These 9 T cell receptor beta chains were sequenced from one sample in a study of T cells in Graves' hyperthyroidism and ophthalmopathy. TCR beta CDR3 regions were amplified from RNA. First-round RT-PCR of the TCR CDR3 relied on the HTBI primer set. Each CDR3 protein is one row after TCRdb ran MiXCR on the multiplex PCR reads. The sample comprises 650,000 to 850,000 distinct CDR3 sequences, around 20% of which are singletons, and over 15% rests with the top ten. Sequences were obtained from blood. The receptors were sampled from a woman between 45 and 65 years old with Graves' hyperthyroidism that later progressed to Graves' ophthalmopathy.

The table lists this clonotype with a few counts. The rearrangement joins TRBV27 to TRBJ1-2; the match to TRBD1 covers 8 bases. V lost 1 base to trimming and J lost 8 bases; unmatched junction nucleotides: 6. CDR3 length: 14 amino acids. Germline CDR1 MNHEY, CDR2 SMNVEV (reference sequence). CDR3 sequence (DNA): TGTGCCAGCAGTTTATACCAGGGGGCGATGGGCTACACCTTC. It specifies CASSLYQGAMGYTF.

The chain carries TRBV27 and TRBJ2-7; D is undetermined. Germline CDR1 is MNHEY and CDR2 is SMNVEV (reference sequence). V was cut by 2 bases and J by 0 bases, with 5 bases left in between. The CDR3 is 13 residues long. DNA of the CDR3: TGTGCCAGCAGTTTAATGGGCTCCTACGAGCAGTACTTC. It specifies CASSLMGSYEQYF.

This clonotype appeared many times. The chain recombines TRBV5-1 with TRBJ1-2, with D maybe TRBD1 (6 bases). V was shortened by 0 bases and J by 8 bases, with 8 bases between the two germline ends. The germline V gene encodes CDR1 SGHRS and CDR2 YFSETQ. This CDR3 is built from 12 residues. CDR3 protein: CASSLAGGGYTF. The CDR3 DNA sequence: TGCGCCAGCAGCTTGGCCGGGGGCGGCTACACCTTC.

This clonotype was observed many times. This CDR3 reads CAWKISGGWNTEAFF. Here the CDR3 DNA reads TGTGCCTGGAAAATATCAGGGGGGTGGAACACTGAAGCTTTCTTT. The V gene is TRBV30, the J gene TRBJ1-1; 7 nucleotides line up with TRBD1. V lost 4 bases and J lost 1; bases outside the gene matches: 9. Germline V gene lookup returns CDR1 GTSNPN and CDR2 SVGIG (reference sequence). The CDR3 runs to 15 residues. Supplemented by reference TRBV30 and TRBJ1-1, the full variable domain reads SQTIHQWPATLVQPVGSPLSLECTVEGTSNPNLYWYRQAAGRGLQLLFYSVGIGQISSEVPQNLSASRPQDRQFILSSKKLLLSDSGFYLCAWKISGGWNTEAFFGQGTRLTVV.

This clonotype came up many times. V and J are TRBV5-1 and TRBJ2-7; D tentatively reads TRBD1 or TRBD2 (5 bases each). Per the germline V gene, CDR1 is SGHRS and CDR2 is YFSETQ. The CDR3 loop spans 14 amino acids. Trimming took off 4 bases at V and 1 base at J, with 12 bases between the two ends. This CDR3 reads CASSARGSSYEQYF. The CDR3 DNA reads TGCGCCAGCAGCGCCCGGGGCAGTTCCTACGAGCAGTACTTC.

The chain uses TRBV6-2 or TRBV6-3 and TRBJ1-1; TRBD1 matches 8 bases. Germline V gene data show CDR1 as MNHEY and CDR2 as SVGEGT. After removal of 4 bases from V and 5 bases from J, the junction contained 9 bases not matched to a gene. CDR3 length: 15 residues. This CDR3 is CASSSGWTGRTEAFF. CDR3 bases: TGTGCCAGCAGTTCAGGATGGACAGGGAGAACTGAAGCTTTCTTT.

This chain uses TRBV4-1 with TRBJ1-1, with D possibly being TRBD1 (6 bases). V shed 5 bases and J shed 7 bases, with 20 bases lying between them. The CDR3 extends over 15 amino acids. Per germline, CDR1 MGHRA and CDR2 YSYEKL. CDR3 in amino acids: CASSNTGMVLGEAFF. CDR3 nucleotide sequence: TGCGCCAGCAGCAACACAGGGATGGTGTTAGGTGAAGCTTTCTTT.

Many counts were recorded for this clonotype. This chain connects TRBV12-3 or TRBV12-4 to TRBJ1-6; D gene ambiguous. The V and J ends lost 4 bases and 13 bases respectively, with 14 bases between them. The CDR3 is 13 amino acids. The CDR3 spells CASSSRTPGPLHF. DNA for the CDR3: TGTGCCAGCAGTTCTAGGACCCCCGGGCCCCTCCACTTT.

This clonotype has ten or more counts. V is TRBV2 and J is TRBJ2-7; the match to TRBD2 covers 12 bases. The CDR3 extends over 15 amino acids. Trimming took 7 bases from V and 6 from J; bases not matched to a gene: 10. Germline values: CDR1 SNHLY, CDR2 FYNNEI. CDR3: CASTGTSGPHREQYF. CDR3 nucleotides: TGTGCCAGCACCGGGACTAGCGGGCCTCATCGCGAGCAGTACTTC.